Given below is one T cell receptor beta chain in context. Its target is unknown. This entry is derived from a study of blood T cells in healthy people across ages. The second PCR ran roughly 6 to 11 cycles with a sample-barcoded 5' primer and J-beta primers. One entry per CDR3 protein results from TCRdb running MiXCR on the 5' RACE reads. This table holds 550,000 to 750,000 distinct CDR3 sequences, about 21% found once. Study observations and caveats: Because sorting was not performed, PBMCs prevented conclusive naive versus antigen-experienced comparison. There were more naive CD4+ cells and higher diversity in long-lived donors than in aged donors.

V lost 1 base, J lost 0 bases, and 10 bases lay in between. The V gene's germline CDR1 is SGHKS and CDR2 YYEKEE (reference sequence). This CDR3 contains 16 residues. Sequencing was carried out using blood. The TCR originated in a man in his 70s in good health. The rearrangement links TRBV5-5 to TRBJ2-2; no firm D call. The CDR3 sequence: CASSLSRAANTGELFF. The CDR3 DNA reads TGTGCCAGCAGCTTGTCCCGCGCCGCGAACACCGGGGAGCTGTTTTTT.